This T cell receptor (beta chain) stems from a study of OX40 agonist ivuxolimab in advanced cancers. Study overall: Intravenous ivuxolimab was administered to patients every 2 weeks at 0.01 to 10 mg/kg. Allowance was made for prior anti-PD-1, anti-PD-L1 or anti-CTLA-4 therapy, and roughly 39% had some.

Sequencing used immunoSEQ multiplex PCR; TCRdb keeps in-frame clones, though not all of them. The table records tens of thousands of clones, around nine tenths of them present only once. Trimming removed 0 bases from V and 7 bases from J, with 14 bases in between. The germline gives CDR1 SGDLS, CDR2 YYNGEE. The CDR3 is 15 residues long. The timepoints at which blood was sampled were baseline, cycle 4 day 1, and cycle 7 day 1. This chain uses TRBV9 with TRBJ2-1; D perhaps matches TRBD1 (7 bases). This specimen consisted of CD4+ or CD8+ T cells sorted from blood, obtained in a trial of the OX40 agonist ivuxolimab. This receptor was obtained from an adult with an advanced solid tumor such as melanoma, head and neck, liver or kidney cancer. CDR3 sequence (DNA): TGTGCCAGCAGCGTAGGGACCTCAGGGGGGAATGAGCAGTTCTTC. Its translation is CASSVGTSGGNEQFF. Full variable domain (missing parts from reference TRBV9 and TRBJ2-1): DSGVTQTPKHLITATGQRVTLRCSPRSGDLSVYWYQQSLDQGLQFLIQYYNGEERAKGNILERFSAQQFPDLHSELNLSSLELGDSALYFCASSVGTSGGNEQFFGPGTRLTVL.